This entry describes one T cell receptor (beta chain). Antigen: not known. The data originate from a study of graft-versus-host responses after intestinal transplantation. Study summary: Each patient got anti-thymocyte globulin induction, then tacrolimus and steroids for approximately 3 years. Study results and caveats: GvH clones surfaced in recipient marrow, some emerging earlier in ileum or blood. Some patients had graft-donor T cell macrochimerism, and their allografts showed high graft-versus-host to host-versus-graft clonal ratios.

The CDR3 loop spans 12 amino acids. Germline V gene sequence: CDR1 SGHRS, CDR2 YFSETQ. The J segment lost 5 bases and the V segment lost 7 bases, leaving 1 base of the junction unmatched. Sequencing used immunoSEQ multiplex PCR; TCRdb keeps in-frame clones, though not all of them. Among 90,000 to 95,000 clones listed, about 91% were seen once. This chain connects TRBV5-1 to TRBJ1-1, with 11 bases aligning to TRBD1. The sample consisted of unstimulated CD8+ T cells sorted from spleen or lymph node cells, taken before intestinal transplant. The receptor was derived from a human donor who received an intestinal transplant. CDR3 sequence: CASGDRGTEAFF. DNA of the CDR3: TGCGCCAGCGGGGACAGGGGGACTGAAGCTTTCTTT. Based on the CDR3 plus reference TRBV5-1 and TRBJ1-1, the full variable domain is KAGVTQTPRYLIKTRGQQVTLSCSPISGHRSVSWYQQTPGQGLQFLFEYFSETQRNKGNFPGRFSGRQFSNSRSEMNVSTLELGDSALYLCASGDRGTEAFFGQGTRLTVV.